This entry concerns a single TCR beta chain. TCRdb's copy holds only in-frame clones and misses some; the assay was immunoSEQ multiplex PCR. The repertoire holds 45,000 or so clones, with around 90% as singletons. These data come from a study of T cell changes during pregnancy in multiple sclerosis. CDR3 length: 14 residues. Trimming left V 1 base short and J 4 bases short, with 9 bases between. In germline, CDR1 is SGHDT, CDR2 YYEEEE. The chain has TRBV5-6 and TRBJ2-1, with a weak D call TRBD2 (5 bases). Material: peripheral blood, obtained in the first trimester of pregnancy. This clonotype was sampled from a female donor with multiple sclerosis, enrolled in a pregnancy study. The CDR3 DNA follows: TGTGCCAGCAGCTTGATGCCGGGATACAATGAGCAGTTCTTC. It encodes CASSLMPGYNEQFF.